These T cell receptor beta chains were read from a single sample in a study of cytomegalovirus exposure and HLA in healthy donors. Produced via immunoSEQ multiplex PCR; TCRdb's table is partial and in-frame only. The sample gives about 120,000 clones, over 70% of which show up once; 4% to 4.5% is in the top ten. Sequencing was done on a sample of PBMCs. Receptors originate from a woman aged 35 to 49 in good health and CMV-seropositive. Both conserved end residues are part of each CDR3. Each record gives: J gene, V gene, clone size, D gene, CDR3 DNA, CDR3 protein. The D gene is left open where the match is weak. Expanded clones get a size class; other rows say once, few or many, or leave the size out.

j_call: TRBJ2-7
v_call: TRBV5-1
clone_size: NA
d_call: NA
cdr3_nt: TGCGCCAGCGGTACAGGGGGAGGGTCCTACGAGCAGTACTTC
cdr3_aa: CASGTGGGSYEQYF

j_call: TRBJ2-7
v_call: TRBV5-1
clone_size: NA
d_call: NA
cdr3_nt: TGCGCCAGCAGCTTGGCTGCTGGGGGCCTCCGCTCCGAGCAGTACTTC
cdr3_aa: CASSLAAGGLRSEQYF

j_call: TRBJ1-4
v_call: TRBV4-3
clone_size: NA
d_call: NA
cdr3_nt: TGCGCCAGCAGCCAAGTCGTTGTAAGCGTCGGGGAAAAACTGTTTTTT
cdr3_aa: CASSQVVVSVGEKLFF

j_call: TRBJ2-3
v_call: TRBV30
clone_size: few
d_call: TRBD2
cdr3_nt: TGTGCCTGGAGTGTACGGTTTTTGCGGGGGAGCACAGATACGCAGTATTTT
cdr3_aa: CAWSVRFLRGSTDTQYF

j_call: TRBJ2-5
v_call: TRBV27
clone_size: NA
d_call: NA
cdr3_nt: TGTGCCAGCAGCCGAACCTCCCCGGGAGTGGTTGCAGAGACCCAGTACTTC
cdr3_aa: CASSRTSPGVVAETQYF

j_call: TRBJ2-3
v_call: TRBV5-4
clone_size: few
d_call: NA
cdr3_nt: TGTGCCAGCAGCTTTGCCCCCGGGGGAGTCACAGATACGCAGTATTTT
cdr3_aa: CASSFAPGGVTDTQYF

j_call: TRBJ1-1
v_call: TRBV5-6
clone_size: NA
d_call: NA
cdr3_nt: TGTGCCAGCAGCTTTGACAGGGAAGCTTTCTTT
cdr3_aa: CASSFDREAFF

j_call: TRBJ2-1
v_call: TRBV7-6
clone_size: NA
d_call: TRBD2
cdr3_nt: TGTGCCAGCAGCTTAGTCGGGGCTAGCGGGAGTAATGAGCAGTTCTTC
cdr3_aa: CASSLVGASGSNEQFF

j_call: TRBJ2-3
v_call: TRBV27
clone_size: NA
d_call: TRBD1
cdr3_nt: TGTGCCAGCAGCAAATCTCCGGGACAGGGTTTTCATACGCAGTATTTT
cdr3_aa: CASSKSPGQGFHTQYF

j_call: TRBJ2-7
v_call: TRBV2
clone_size: NA
d_call: TRBD2
cdr3_nt: TGTGCCAGCAAGCCGACTAGCGGAGTACCGGGTGAGCAGTACTTC
cdr3_aa: CASKPTSGVPGEQYF

j_call: TRBJ2-1
v_call: TRBV7-2
clone_size: few
d_call: NA
cdr3_nt: TGTGCCAGCAGTACCGCCGAATTAGTGGTCTCTAGCAGGTTCTTC
cdr3_aa: CASSTAELVVSSRFF

j_call: TRBJ2-3
v_call: TRBV9
clone_size: NA
d_call: TRBD2
cdr3_nt: TGTGCCAGCAGCGTAGGTAGGTCTTGGGCTAGCGGGGGGACCTACACAGATACGCAGTATTTT
cdr3_aa: CASSVGRSWASGGTYTDTQYF

j_call: TRBJ1-5
v_call: TRBV19
clone_size: NA
d_call: TRBD1
cdr3_nt: TGTGCCAGTAGTATAGGACAGGGGCTTGAGCAGCCCCAGCATTTT
cdr3_aa: CASSIGQGLEQPQHF

j_call: TRBJ1-2
v_call: TRBV5-5
clone_size: NA
d_call: TRBD1
cdr3_nt: TGTGCCAGCAGCTCCCTGGAGTTGGCGGGACAGGGGGCTAGAGGCTACACCTTC
cdr3_aa: CASSSLELAGQGARGYTF

j_call: TRBJ1-5
v_call: TRBV2
clone_size: NA
d_call: TRBD1
cdr3_nt: TGTGCCAGCAGAACGGGACAGGGGCGTTATAGCAATCAGCCCCAGCATTTT
cdr3_aa: CASRTGQGRYSNQPQHF

j_call: TRBJ2-5
v_call: TRBV4-3
clone_size: NA
d_call: TRBD1
cdr3_nt: TGCGCCAGCAGCCAAGGTATTAGTGGGACAGCTATACAAGAGACCCAGTACTTC
cdr3_aa: CASSQGISGTAIQETQYF

j_call: TRBJ1-2
v_call: TRBV18
clone_size: NA
d_call: TRBD1
cdr3_nt: TGTGCCAGCTCACCGACCGGGACAGGGGTCGGCTACACCTTC
cdr3_aa: CASSPTGTGVGYTF

j_call: TRBJ2-1
v_call: TRBV5-1
clone_size: NA
d_call: NA
cdr3_nt: TGCGCCAGCAGCTTGGCCTGGGAGTTTTTCAATGAGCAGTTCTTC
cdr3_aa: CASSLAWEFFNEQFF

j_call: TRBJ1-2
v_call: TRBV29-1
clone_size: NA
d_call: TRBD1
cdr3_nt: TGCAGCGGGAAGACAGGGTCTCGTGGCTACACCTTC
cdr3_aa: CSGKTGSRGYTF

j_call: TRBJ2-7
v_call: TRBV5-1
clone_size: NA
d_call: TRBD1
cdr3_nt: TGCGCCAGCAGCTTGCCGCGGGACAGGGGACGAGGCGAGCAGTACTTC
cdr3_aa: CASSLPRDRGRGEQYF

j_call: TRBJ1-2
v_call: TRBV19
clone_size: NA
d_call: NA
cdr3_nt: TGTGCTAGTAGTGCGGGGTTGGGCTATGGCTACACCTTC
cdr3_aa: CASSAGLGYGYTF

j_call: TRBJ1-2
v_call: TRBV7-9
clone_size: once
d_call: NA
cdr3_nt: TGTGCCAGCAGCTCTAGTGGCAGGGTTACCAACTATGGCTACACCTTC
cdr3_aa: CASSSSGRVTNYGYTF

j_call: TRBJ1-5
v_call: TRBV6-5
clone_size: NA
d_call: NA
cdr3_nt: TGTGCCAGCCGGCCCCGGCCCCAGGGCAATCAGCCCCAGCATTTT
cdr3_aa: CASRPRPQGNQPQHF

j_call: TRBJ2-7
v_call: TRBV7-8
clone_size: NA
d_call: TRBD2
cdr3_nt: TGTGCCAGCAGCTTAGTTGTGACTAGCCCTACCTACGAGCAGTACTTC
cdr3_aa: CASSLVVTSPTYEQYF

j_call: TRBJ2-2
v_call: TRBV4-2
clone_size: NA
d_call: NA
cdr3_nt: TGTGCCAGCAGCCAAGAGGCCGGGGACACCGGGGAGCTGTTTTTT
cdr3_aa: CASSQEAGDTGELFF

j_call: TRBJ2-7
v_call: TRBV21-1
clone_size: NA
d_call: NA
cdr3_nt: TGTGCCAGCAGCAAAGCAGGGACTACCTTTCGCCTCTACGAGCAGTACTTC
cdr3_aa: CASSKAGTTFRLYEQYF

j_call: TRBJ1-2
v_call: TRBV18
clone_size: NA
d_call: NA
cdr3_nt: TGTGCCAGCGCAGCGATCAGGGGAAACTATGGCTACACCTTC
cdr3_aa: CASAAIRGNYGYTF

j_call: TRBJ1-3
v_call: TRBV9
clone_size: NA
d_call: NA
cdr3_nt: TGTGCCAGCAGACCTCCAGGGGCCTCTGGAAACACCATATATTTT
cdr3_aa: CASRPPGASGNTIYF

j_call: TRBJ2-2
v_call: TRBV6-5
clone_size: NA
d_call: NA
cdr3_nt: TGTGCCAGCAGTTACCACAGGGGAGGCACCGGGGAGCTGTTTTTT
cdr3_aa: CASSYHRGGTGELFF

j_call: TRBJ2-3
v_call: TRBV29-1
clone_size: NA
d_call: NA
cdr3_nt: TGCAGCGTTGATTCTCGGGGATACACAGATACGCAGTATTTT
cdr3_aa: CSVDSRGYTDTQYF

j_call: TRBJ2-4
v_call: TRBV5-1
clone_size: few
d_call: TRBD1
cdr3_nt: TGCGCCAGCAGCTCGCACAGGGGTCACATTCAGTACTTC
cdr3_aa: CASSSHRGHIQYF

j_call: TRBJ2-6
v_call: TRBV27
clone_size: NA
d_call: NA
cdr3_nt: TGTGCCAGCAGTTCCAGGGTCCCTGGGGCCAACGTCCTGACTTTC
cdr3_aa: CASSSRVPGANVLTF

j_call: TRBJ2-1
v_call: TRBV19
clone_size: NA
d_call: NA
cdr3_nt: TGTGCCAGTAGTTCCCAGGGGCCCTACAATGAGCAGTTCTTC
cdr3_aa: CASSSQGPYNEQFF

j_call: TRBJ1-1
v_call: TRBV5-6
clone_size: NA
d_call: TRBD1
cdr3_nt: TGTGCCAGCAGGTGGGGGACAGGGAATACTGAAGCTTTCTTT
cdr3_aa: CASRWGTGNTEAFF

j_call: TRBJ2-2
v_call: TRBV5-1
clone_size: NA
d_call: NA
cdr3_nt: TGCGCCAGCAGCTTGGTTAGCGGAGAAGGCACCGGGGAGCTGTTTTTT
cdr3_aa: CASSLVSGEGTGELFF

j_call: TRBJ1-1
v_call: TRBV4-2
clone_size: NA
d_call: TRBD1
cdr3_nt: TGTGCCAGCAGCGATCCGGGACAGGGGTCCCATGAAGCTTTCTTT
cdr3_aa: CASSDPGQGSHEAFF

j_call: TRBJ2-7
v_call: TRBV6-1
clone_size: few
d_call: NA
cdr3_nt: TGTGCCAGCAGTGGTCCGGAACAGGCGTCCTCCTACGAGCAGTACTTC
cdr3_aa: CASSGPEQASSYEQYF

j_call: TRBJ1-2
v_call: TRBV11-1
clone_size: NA
d_call: NA
cdr3_nt: TGTGCCAGCAGCTTAGGCAGACAGAACTATGGCTACACCTTC
cdr3_aa: CASSLGRQNYGYTF

j_call: TRBJ1-5
v_call: TRBV7-8
clone_size: few
d_call: NA
cdr3_nt: TGTGCCAGCAGCTTAATGGAGGGACAGCCCCAGCATTTT
cdr3_aa: CASSLMEGQPQHF

j_call: TRBJ1-1
v_call: TRBV9
clone_size: NA
d_call: TRBD1
cdr3_nt: TGTGCCAGCAGCCTCGAAACAGGGGGCGGTCAGCCTGAAGCTTTCTTT
cdr3_aa: CASSLETGGGQPEAFF

j_call: TRBJ1-5
v_call: TRBV2
clone_size: NA
d_call: TRBD1
cdr3_nt: TGTGCCAGCAGCGTCGCAGGACAGGGCTATCAGCCCCAGCATTTT
cdr3_aa: CASSVAGQGYQPQHF

j_call: TRBJ2-7
v_call: TRBV27
clone_size: NA
d_call: TRBD2
cdr3_nt: TGTGCCAGCAGTCTTAGCGGGAGTACAGTCGAGCAGTACTTC
cdr3_aa: CASSLSGSTVEQYF

j_call: TRBJ2-1
v_call: TRBV12-5
clone_size: NA
d_call: TRBD2
cdr3_nt: TGTGCTAGTGGTTTGGGACTAGCGGGGAGCAATGAGCAGTTCTTC
cdr3_aa: CASGLGLAGSNEQFF